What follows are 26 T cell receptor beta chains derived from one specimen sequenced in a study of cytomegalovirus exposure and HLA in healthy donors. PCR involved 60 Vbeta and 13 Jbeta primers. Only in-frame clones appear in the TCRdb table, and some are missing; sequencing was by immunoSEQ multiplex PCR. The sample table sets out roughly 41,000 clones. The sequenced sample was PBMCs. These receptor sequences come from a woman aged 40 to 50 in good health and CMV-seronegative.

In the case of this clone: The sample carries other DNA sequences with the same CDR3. The CDR3 sequence is CASSLLQGINEQYF. The CDR3 region has the DNA TGCGCCAGCAGCTTGCTACAGGGGATCAACGAGCAGTACTTC. This chain uses TRBV5-1 with TRBJ2-7; 7 bases match TRBD1. J gave up 5 bases and V 1 base, and 6 bases lay outside the gene matches. This CDR3 comprises 14 residues. Germline assignment: CDR1 SGHRS and CDR2 YFSETQ.

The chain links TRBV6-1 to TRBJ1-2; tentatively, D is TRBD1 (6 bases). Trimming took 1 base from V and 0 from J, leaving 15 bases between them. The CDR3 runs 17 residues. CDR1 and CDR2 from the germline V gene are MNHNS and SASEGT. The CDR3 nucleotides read TGTGCCAGCAGTGAAGGTCAAGGACAGCCTGCTAACTATGGCTACACCTTC. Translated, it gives CASSEGQGQPANYGYTF.

CDR3 loop: CASSLVARGPSYEQYF. DNA of the CDR3: TGTGCCAGCAGCTTAGTGGCCAGGGGCCCTTCCTACGAGCAGTACTTC. The chain links TRBV13 to TRBJ2-7; D is possibly TRBD1 (6 bases). V was pared by 1 base and J by 1 base, with 14 bases between. The CDR3 totals 16 residues. Germline V gives CDR1 PRHDT, CDR2 FYEKMQ (reference sequence).

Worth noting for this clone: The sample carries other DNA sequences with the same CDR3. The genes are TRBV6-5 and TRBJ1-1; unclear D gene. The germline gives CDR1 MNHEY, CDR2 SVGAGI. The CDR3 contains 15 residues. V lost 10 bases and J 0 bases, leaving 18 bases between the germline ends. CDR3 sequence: CATSRPSAVNTEAFF. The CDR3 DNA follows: TGTGCCACTTCCAGGCCCTCCGCCGTGAACACTGAAGCTTTCTTT.

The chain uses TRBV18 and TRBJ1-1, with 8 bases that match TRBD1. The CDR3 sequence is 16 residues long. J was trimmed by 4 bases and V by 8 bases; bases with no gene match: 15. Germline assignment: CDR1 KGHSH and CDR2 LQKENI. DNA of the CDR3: TGTGCCAGCGCACTACAAGCAGGGGGCTGGCGCACTGAAGCTTTCTTT. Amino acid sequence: CASALQAGGWRTEAFF.

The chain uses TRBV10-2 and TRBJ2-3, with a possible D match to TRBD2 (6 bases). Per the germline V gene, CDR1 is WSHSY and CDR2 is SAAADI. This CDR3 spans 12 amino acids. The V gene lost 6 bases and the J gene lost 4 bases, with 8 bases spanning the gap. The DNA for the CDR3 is TGCGCCAGCAGCGGGAGCGCAGATACGCAGTATTTT. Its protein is CASSGSADTQYF.

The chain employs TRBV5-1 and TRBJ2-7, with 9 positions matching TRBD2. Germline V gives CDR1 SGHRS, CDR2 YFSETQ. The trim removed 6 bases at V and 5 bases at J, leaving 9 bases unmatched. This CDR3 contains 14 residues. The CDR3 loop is CASTYTAGGNEQYF. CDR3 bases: TGCGCCAGCACCTACACAGCGGGAGGCAACGAGCAGTACTTC.

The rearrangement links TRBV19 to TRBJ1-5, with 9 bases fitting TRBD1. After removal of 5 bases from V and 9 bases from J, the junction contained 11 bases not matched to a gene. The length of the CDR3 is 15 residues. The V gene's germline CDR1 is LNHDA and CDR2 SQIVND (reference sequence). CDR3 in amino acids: CASSLGSMGQGPQHF. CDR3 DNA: TGTGCCAGTAGTCTCGGCAGCATGGGACAGGGGCCCCAGCATTTT.

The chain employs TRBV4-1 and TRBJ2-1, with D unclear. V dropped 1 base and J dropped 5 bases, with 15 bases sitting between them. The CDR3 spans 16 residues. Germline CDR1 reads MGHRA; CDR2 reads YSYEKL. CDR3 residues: CASSQVVSAGHNEQFF. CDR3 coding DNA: TGCGCCAGCAGCCAAGTGGTCTCGGCAGGCCACAATGAGCAGTTCTTC.

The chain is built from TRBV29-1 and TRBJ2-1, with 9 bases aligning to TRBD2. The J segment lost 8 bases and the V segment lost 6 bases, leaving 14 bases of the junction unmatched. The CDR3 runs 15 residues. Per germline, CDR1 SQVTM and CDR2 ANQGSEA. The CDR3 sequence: CSVGGGASGTDEQFF. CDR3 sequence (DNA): TGCAGCGTGGGGGGTGGGGCTAGCGGGACAGATGAGCAGTTCTTC.

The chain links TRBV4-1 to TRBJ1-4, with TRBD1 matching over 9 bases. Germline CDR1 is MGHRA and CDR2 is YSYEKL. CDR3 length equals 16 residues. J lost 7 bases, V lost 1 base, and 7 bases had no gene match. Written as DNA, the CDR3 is TGCGCCAGCAGCCAAGGGGACAGGGCACGTACTGAAAAACTGTTTTTT. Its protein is CASSQGDRARTEKLFF.

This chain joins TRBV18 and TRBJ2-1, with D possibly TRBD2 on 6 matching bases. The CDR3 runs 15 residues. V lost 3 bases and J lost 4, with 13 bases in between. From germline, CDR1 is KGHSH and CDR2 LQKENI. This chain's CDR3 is CASSPSGTQYNEQFF. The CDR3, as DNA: TGTGCCAGCTCACCTTCCGGGACTCAGTACAATGAGCAGTTCTTC.

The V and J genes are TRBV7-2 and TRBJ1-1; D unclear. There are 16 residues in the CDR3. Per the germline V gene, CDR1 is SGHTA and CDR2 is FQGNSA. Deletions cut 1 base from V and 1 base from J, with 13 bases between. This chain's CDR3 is CASSLVGAGGNTEAFF. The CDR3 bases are TGTGCCAGCAGCTTAGTGGGAGCCGGTGGGAACACTGAAGCTTTCTTT.

The CDR3 protein is CASSLLRDRSNTGELFF. The CDR3 DNA is TGTGCCAGCAGCTTGTTACGGGACAGGTCGAACACCGGGGAGCTGTTTTTT. The rearrangement uses TRBV11-2 and TRBJ2-2, with TRBD1 matching over 8 bases. The CDR3 extends over 17 amino acids. Unmatched junction bases numbered 6, after V lost 3 bases and J lost 0 bases. From germline, CDR1 is SGHAT and CDR2 FQNNGV.

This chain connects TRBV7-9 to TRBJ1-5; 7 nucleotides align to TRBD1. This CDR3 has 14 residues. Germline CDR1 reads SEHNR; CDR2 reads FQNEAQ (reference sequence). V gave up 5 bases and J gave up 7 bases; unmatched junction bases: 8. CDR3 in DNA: TGTGCCAGCAGCGTCGACAGGGTAGAACAGCCCCAGCATTTT. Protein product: CASSVDRVEQPQHF.

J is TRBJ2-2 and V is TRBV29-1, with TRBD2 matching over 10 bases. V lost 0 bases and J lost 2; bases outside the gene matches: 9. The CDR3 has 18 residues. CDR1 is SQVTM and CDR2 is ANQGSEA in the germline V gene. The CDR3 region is CSVEDQGSGRQNTGELFF. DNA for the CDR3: TGCAGCGTTGAAGATCAGGGTAGCGGGAGGCAAAACACCGGGGAGCTGTTTTTT.

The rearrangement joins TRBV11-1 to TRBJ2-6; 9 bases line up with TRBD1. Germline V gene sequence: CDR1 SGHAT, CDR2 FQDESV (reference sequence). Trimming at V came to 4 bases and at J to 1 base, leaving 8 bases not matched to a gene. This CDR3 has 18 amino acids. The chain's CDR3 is CASSSPLDRGSGANVLTF. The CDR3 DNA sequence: TGTGCCAGCAGCTCCCCGTTGGACAGGGGTTCTGGGGCCAACGTCCTGACTTTC.

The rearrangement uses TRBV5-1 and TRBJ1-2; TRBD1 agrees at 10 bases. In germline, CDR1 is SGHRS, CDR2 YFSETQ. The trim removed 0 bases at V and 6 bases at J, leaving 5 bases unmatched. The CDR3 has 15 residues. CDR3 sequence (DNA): TGCGCCAGCAGCTTGGTGGGGACAGGGGTACATGGCTACACCTTC. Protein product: CASSLVGTGVHGYTF.

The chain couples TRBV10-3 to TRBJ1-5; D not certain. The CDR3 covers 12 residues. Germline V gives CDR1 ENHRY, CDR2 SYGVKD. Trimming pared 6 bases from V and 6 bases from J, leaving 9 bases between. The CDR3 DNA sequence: TGTGCCATCAGCGCCGGCGGTCAGCCCCAGCATTTT. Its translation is CAISAGGQPQHF.

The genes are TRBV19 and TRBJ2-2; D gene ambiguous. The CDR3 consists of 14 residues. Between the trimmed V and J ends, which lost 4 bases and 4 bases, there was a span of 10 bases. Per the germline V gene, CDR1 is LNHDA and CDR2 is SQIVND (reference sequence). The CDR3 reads CASSSGVTTGELFF. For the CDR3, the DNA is TGTGCCAGTAGTAGTGGAGTTACCACCGGGGAGCTGTTTTTT.

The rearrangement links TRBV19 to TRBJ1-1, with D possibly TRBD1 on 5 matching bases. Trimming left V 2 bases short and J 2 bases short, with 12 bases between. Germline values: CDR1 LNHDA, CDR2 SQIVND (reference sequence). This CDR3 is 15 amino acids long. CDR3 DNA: TGTGCCAGTAGTATATTTCTGGGGACTAACACTGAAGCTTTCTTT. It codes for CASSIFLGTNTEAFF.

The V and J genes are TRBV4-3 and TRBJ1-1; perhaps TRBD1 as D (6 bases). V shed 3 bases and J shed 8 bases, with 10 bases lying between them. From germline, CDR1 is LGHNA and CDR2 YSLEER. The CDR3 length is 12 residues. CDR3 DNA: TGCGCCAGCAGCCAGGGTACAGGGGAAGCTTTCTTT. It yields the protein CASSQGTGEAFF.

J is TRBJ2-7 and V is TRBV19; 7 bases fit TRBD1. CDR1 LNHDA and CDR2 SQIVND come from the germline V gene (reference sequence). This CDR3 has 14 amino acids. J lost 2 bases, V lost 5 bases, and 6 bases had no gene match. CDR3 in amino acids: CASSPTGQTYEQYF. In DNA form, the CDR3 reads TGTGCCAGTAGTCCAACGGGACAGACCTACGAGCAGTACTTC.

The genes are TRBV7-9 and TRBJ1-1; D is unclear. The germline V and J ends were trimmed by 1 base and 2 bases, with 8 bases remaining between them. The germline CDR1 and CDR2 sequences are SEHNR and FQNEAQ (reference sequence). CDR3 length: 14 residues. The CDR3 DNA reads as TGTGCCAGCAGCTTAGTAAGCACCAACACTGAAGCTTTCTTT. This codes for CASSLVSTNTEAFF.

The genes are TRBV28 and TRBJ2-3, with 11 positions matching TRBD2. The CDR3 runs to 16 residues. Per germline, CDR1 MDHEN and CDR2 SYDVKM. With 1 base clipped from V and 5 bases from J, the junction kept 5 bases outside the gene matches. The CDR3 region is CASSLLAGGPGDTQYF. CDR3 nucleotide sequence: TGTGCCAGCAGTTTATTAGCGGGAGGGCCGGGAGATACGCAGTATTTT.

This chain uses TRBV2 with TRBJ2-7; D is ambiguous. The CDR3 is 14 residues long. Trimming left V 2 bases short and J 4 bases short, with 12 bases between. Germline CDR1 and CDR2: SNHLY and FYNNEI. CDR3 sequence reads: CASSESNRLYEQYF. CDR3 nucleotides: TGTGCCAGCAGTGAATCAAACAGATTATACGAGCAGTACTTC.